Shown below are 28 T cell receptor beta chains from a single sample sequenced in a study of blood T cell repertoires in COVID-19 (dated by TCRdb to about 2020). Receptors were amplified or captured by the immunoSEQ multiplex PCR assay. In TCRdb, the immuneACCESS table is reduced to in-frame sequences with V and J assigned. These tables do not hold every clone; where another copy was compared, an unresolved V gene accounts for under half, and the others remain unexplained. For this sample there are about 340,000 clones; roughly 90% appear just once. The ten largest account for roughly 20% of the sample. Material: PBMCs or T cells enriched from blood (not recorded which). These receptor sequences come from a woman aged 25 to 39 who had recovered from COVID-19.

To note about this clone: An end of the junction differs from the germline gene, which may be a read error. J is TRBJ1-1 and V is TRBV9; tentatively, D is TRBD1 (5 bases). The CDR3 contains 14 residues. The germline V gene has CDR1 SGDLS and CDR2 YYNGEE. The CDR3 loop is CASRKGRLNNEAFF. The CDR3 nucleotides read TGTGCCAGCAGAAAGGGGCGGCTCAACAATGAAGCTTTCTTT. Filled out from reference TRBV9 and TRBJ1-1, the complete variable domain reads DSGVTQTPKHLITATGQRVTLRCSPRSGDLSVYWYQQSLDQGLQFLIQYYNGEERAKGNILERFSAQQFPDLHSELNLSSLELGDSALYFCASRKGRLNNEAFFGQGTRLTVV.

The J gene is TRBJ2-7, the V gene TRBV9; a possible D gene is TRBD2 (6 bases). The CDR3 totals 16 residues. Germline values: CDR1 SGDLS, CDR2 YYNGEE. V was pared by 2 bases and J by 1 base, with 16 bases between. CDR3 in DNA: TGTGCCAGCAGCGTGGGGTGGGCGGGATCGTCCTACGAGCAGTACTTC. Its protein is CASSVGWAGSSYEQYF.

The chain couples TRBV18 to TRBJ1-2; TRBD1 is a possible D gene (6 bases). The CDR3 has 15 amino acids. CDR1 is KGHSH and CDR2 is LQKENI in the germline V gene. Trimming pared 4 bases from V and 2 bases from J, leaving 14 bases between. The CDR3 DNA is TGTGCCAGCTCACAACAGCTGCAGGGGAACTATGGCTACACCTTC. It is translated as CASSQQLQGNYGYTF.

The rearrangement uses TRBV6-5 and TRBJ1-2, with D perhaps TRBD1 (6 bases). V lost 0 bases to trimming and J lost 6 bases, with 11 bases between them. The CDR3 is 14 residues long. Germline V CDR1 and CDR2: MNHEY, SVGAGI. CDR3 nucleotides: TGTGCCAGCAGTTACTCGGGGGCCAACAATGGCTACACCTTC. Its protein product is CASSYSGANNGYTF.

The chain has TRBV19 and TRBJ1-1; D uncertain. Trimming took 4 bases from V and 9 from J, leaving 12 bases between them. Germline assignment: CDR1 LNHDA and CDR2 SQIVND (reference sequence). The CDR3 loop spans 12 amino acids. CDR3 sequence: CASSKSGNQAFF. CDR3 DNA: TGTGCCAGTAGTAAATCAGGTAATCAAGCTTTCTTT.

V gene TRBV5-1 combines with J gene TRBJ2-7; 7 nucleotides agree with TRBD2. The CDR3 spans 13 residues. Germline loops: CDR1 SGHRS, CDR2 YFSETQ. The trim removed 6 bases at V and 2 bases at J, leaving 5 bases unmatched. CDR3 sequence reads: CASTLGGAYEQYF. Here the CDR3 DNA reads TGCGCCAGCACTCTGGGGGGGGCCTACGAGCAGTACTTC.

The V gene is TRBV6-2 or TRBV6-3, the J gene TRBJ2-2; TRBD2 is a possible D gene (6 bases). The V gene lost 2 bases and the J gene lost 4 bases, with 17 bases spanning the gap. Germline loops: CDR1 MNHEY, CDR2 SVGEGT. The CDR3 has 17 amino acids. The CDR3 region is CASSYPLVEGGTGELFF. The CDR3, as DNA: TGTGCCAGCAGTTACCCCCTGGTGGAGGGAGGCACCGGGGAGCTGTTTTTT.

The CDR3 reads CASSLLPGQGNEKLFF. The CDR3 DNA sequence: TGTGCCAGCAGTCTACTGCCGGGACAGGGGAATGAAAAACTGTTTTTT. The chain employs TRBV28 and TRBJ1-4, with 10 bases that match TRBD1. V was pared by 5 bases and J by 5 bases, with 8 bases of the junction left unmatched. Germline CDR1 and CDR2: MDHEN and SYDVKM. This CDR3 has 16 residues.

This chain uses TRBV6-6 with TRBJ2-6, with D tentatively TRBD1 (5 bases). Germline CDR1 MNHNY, CDR2 SVGAGI (reference sequence). The CDR3 is 14 amino acids. The V end lost 7 bases, the J end lost 0 bases, and 7 bases lay between the germline ends. Here the CDR3 DNA reads TGTGCCAGCACTCAGGGCTCTGGGGCCAACGTCCTGACTTTC. This translates into CASTQGSGANVLTF.

This chain links TRBV7-2 with TRBJ1-6, with unresolved D. CDR1 and CDR2 (germline): SGHTA, FQGNSA. Trimming took off 0 bases at V and 9 bases at J, with 15 bases between the two ends. The CDR3 totals 16 residues. CDR3 coding DNA: TGTGCCAGCAGCTTAGCTTCGGGAGCGGGAAGTTCACCCCTCCACTTT. It is translated as CASSLASGAGSSPLHF. Combining the CDR3 with reference TRBV7-2 and TRBJ1-6 gives the whole variable domain GAGVSQSPSNKVTEKGKDVELRCDPISGHTALYWYRQSLGQGLEFLIYFQGNSAPDKSGLPSDRFSAERTGGSVSTLTIQRTQQEDSAVYLCASSLASGAGSSPLHFGNGTRLTVT.

This clone was counted a single time. The V and J genes are TRBV5-5 and TRBJ2-5, with 7 bases aligning to TRBD1. The junction had 3 bases not matched to a gene; V was cut back by 0 bases and J by 1 base. The CDR3 consists of 15 residues. The germline gives CDR1 SGHKS, CDR2 YYEKEE (reference sequence). The CDR3 here is CASSLVGGLQETQYF. The CDR3, as DNA: TGTGCCAGCAGCTTGGTAGGGGGCCTCCAAGAGACCCAGTACTTC.

V gene TRBV19 combines with J gene TRBJ2-1; D possibly corresponds to TRBD2 (5 bases). CDR3 size: 15 residues. V was clipped by 3 bases and J by 9 bases, with 18 bases between them. Per the germline V gene, CDR1 is LNHDA and CDR2 is SQIVND (reference sequence). Written as DNA, the CDR3 is TGTGCCAGTAGTATCTTGGGCCCGGGAACGGCTGAGCAGTTCTTC. Translating gives CASSILGPGTAEQFF.

The rearrangement links TRBV3-1 (or the pseudogene TRBV3-2) to TRBJ1-2; possibly TRBD1 for D (5 bases). V was trimmed by 4 bases and J by 7 bases, leaving 10 bases between them. The CDR3 length is 12 residues. Per germline, CDR1 LGHDT and CDR2 YNNKEL (reference sequence). CDR3 coding DNA: TGTGCCAGCAGCCCCCGCGGGGGTGGCTACACCTTC. Residues: CASSPRGGGYTF.

The DNA for the CDR3 is TGTGCCAGCAGACAAAACAGGGTCACTGAAGCTTTCTTT. Encoded protein: CASRQNRVTEAFF. The chain recombines TRBV27 with TRBJ1-1; possible D gene TRBD1, 6 bases. The germline V and J ends were trimmed by 6 bases and 4 bases, with 12 bases remaining between them. The CDR3 is 13 residues long. From germline, CDR1 is MNHEY and CDR2 SMNVEV (reference sequence).

CDR3 nucleotides: TGTGCCAGCAGTCCCGGCGGGGGGGCCTCCTATGAGCAGTTCTTC. Amino acids: CASSPGGGASYEQFF. V and J are TRBV6-2 or TRBV6-3 and TRBJ2-1, with 9 bases fitting TRBD2. The V gene end was trimmed by 5 bases and the J gene end by 8 bases; junction bases not matched to a gene: 10. Per the germline V gene, CDR1 is MNHEY and CDR2 is SVGEGT. The CDR3 totals 15 residues.

This chain links TRBV24-1 with TRBJ2-1; 11 nucleotides agree with TRBD1. V shed 2 bases, J shed 7 bases, and the junction held 6 bases outside the gene matches. This CDR3 has 16 residues. Germline assignment: CDR1 KGHDR and CDR2 SFDVKD. The CDR3 region has the DNA TGTGCCACCAGTGATTCCGGGACAGGGGGAGGGAATGAGCAGTTCTTC. Amino acid sequence: CATSDSGTGGGNEQFF.

The V and J genes are TRBV7-9 and TRBJ2-1, with a possible D match to TRBD2 (5 bases). This CDR3 comprises 15 residues. V gave up 1 base and J gave up 2 bases, with 9 bases separating them. Germline CDR1 is SEHNR and CDR2 is FQNEAQ (reference sequence). The CDR3: CASSLEAETYNEQFF. Written as DNA, the CDR3 is TGTGCCAGCAGCTTAGAAGCGGAGACCTACAATGAGCAGTTCTTC. Combining the CDR3 with reference TRBV7-9 and TRBJ2-1 gives the whole variable domain DTGVSQNPRHKITKRGQNVTFRCDPISEHNRLYWYRQTLGQGPEFLTYFQNEAQLEKSRLLSDRFSAERPKGSFSTLEIQRTEQGDSAMYLCASSLEAETYNEQFFGPGTRLTVL.

The chain joins TRBV5-1 to TRBJ2-5; D ambiguous. The germline gives CDR1 SGHRS, CDR2 YFSETQ. This CDR3 is built from 13 residues. Trimming stripped 1 base from V and 2 bases from J, with 6 bases between. The CDR3 DNA follows: TGCGCCAGCAGCTTGCCCCTACAAGAGACCCAGTACTTC. As protein: CASSLPLQETQYF.

This chain uses TRBV6-5 with TRBJ2-1; D is undetermined. Germline lookup yields CDR1 MNHEY and CDR2 SVGAGI. V dropped 7 bases and J dropped 9 bases, with 10 bases sitting between them. The length of the CDR3 is 11 residues. CDR3 DNA: TGTGCCAGCACCGGAGTCGGTGAGCAGTTCTTC. Protein product: CASTGVGEQFF.

V is TRBV11-1 and J is TRBJ2-3; 7 bases agree with TRBD1. J gave up 1 base and V 5 bases, and 9 bases lay outside the gene matches. The CDR3 has 16 residues. Germline assignment: CDR1 SGHAT and CDR2 FQDESV (reference sequence). CDR3 loop: CASSPPTGFGTDTQYF. The CDR3, as DNA: TGTGCCAGCAGCCCACCGACAGGGTTTGGCACAGATACGCAGTATTTT.

The chain joins TRBV13 to TRBJ1-3, with D perhaps matching TRBD1 (6 bases). Germline CDR1 reads PRHDT; CDR2 reads FYEKMQ (reference sequence). The CDR3 loop spans 16 amino acids. V gave up 2 bases and J gave up 0 bases, with 11 bases separating them. The CDR3 here is CASSLLYRDSGNTIYF. As DNA, the CDR3 is TGTGCCAGCAGCTTACTCTACAGGGACTCTGGAAACACCATATATTTT.

Note on this clone: One end of the junction is discordant with germline, which a read error may explain. The chain joins TRBV7-7 to TRBJ2-5; tentative D call: TRBD1 (6 bases). CDR1 SSHAT and CDR2 FNYEAQ come from the germline V gene (reference sequence). The length of the CDR3 is 16 residues. The CDR3 region is CASSLGKRGGRETQYF. The CDR3 DNA reads as TGTGCTAGCAGCTTAGGAAAACGAGGGGGACGAGAGACCCAGTACTTC.

The V and J genes are TRBV4-2 and TRBJ1-2; 9 bases map to TRBD1. Germline trimming cut 1 base from V and 7 bases from J; bases unmatched to any gene: 10. The CDR3 contains 16 residues. Germline values: CDR1 LGHNA, CDR2 YNFKEQ. CDR3 sequence (DNA): TGTGCCAGCAGCCAAGTCCGGACAGGGGAGTATGGTGGCTACACCTTC. It yields the protein CASSQVRTGEYGGYTF.

The rearrangement uses TRBV7-9 and TRBJ2-5, with 7 positions matching TRBD2. This CDR3 region has 12 residues. Germline CDR1 is SEHNR and CDR2 is FQNEAQ (reference sequence). V dropped 10 bases and J dropped 4; count of bases not matched to a gene: 6. CDR3 coding DNA: TGTGCCACCTCAAGCGGGACAGAGACCCAGTACTTC. It codes for CATSSGTETQYF.

The rearrangement links TRBV7-3 to TRBJ2-1, with D perhaps matching TRBD2 (6 bases). Germline V gene sequence: CDR1 SGHTA, CDR2 FQGTGA. CDR3 length equals 16 residues. V lost 2 bases to trimming and J lost 0 bases, with 11 bases between them. CDR3 bases: TGTGCCAGCAGCTTATCGGGAGCCCCCTCCTACAATGAGCAGTTCTTC. Its protein is CASSLSGAPSYNEQFF.

The CDR3 DNA follows: TGTGCCAGCAGCACGGGACTTTTTAATTCACCCCTCCACTTT. Protein sequence: CASSTGLFNSPLHF. This chain uses TRBV11-2 with TRBJ1-6; D possibly corresponds to TRBD1 (5 bases). Germline loops: CDR1 SGHAT, CDR2 FQNNGV. Trimming shortened V by 5 bases and J by 6 bases, and 11 bases separated the two germline ends. The CDR3 is made up of 14 amino acids.

The rearrangement links TRBV27 to TRBJ1-4; weak D call: TRBD1 (6 bases). The germline CDR1 and CDR2 sequences are MNHEY and SMNVEV (reference sequence). Trimming stripped 6 bases from V and 6 bases from J, with 8 bases between. The CDR3 is 12 amino acids. The CDR3 bases are TGTGCCAGCAGCCAGGGGCATGAAAAACTGTTTTTT. Translating gives CASSQGHEKLFF.

The chain links TRBV19 to TRBJ2-7; no reliable D call. Germline CDR1 LNHDA, CDR2 SQIVND (reference sequence). The CDR3 contains 14 residues. V lost 1 base, J lost 2 bases, and 9 bases lay in between. CDR3 loop: CASSIVPATYEQYF. The CDR3 nucleotides read TGTGCCAGTAGTATAGTCCCCGCGACCTACGAGCAGTACTTC.